A selection of T cell receptor beta chains follows, all from one sample in a study of regulatory T cells in long-lasting Graves disease. Using its own MiXCR run on the multiplex PCR reads, TCRdb lists one record per CDR3 protein. The data contain around 400,000 distinct CDR3 sequences, approximately 16% of them singletons. These data also formed part of another study, on T cells in Graves' hyperthyroidism and ophthalmopathy.

This sample comprised peripheral blood mononuclear cells (PBMCs), obtained at new diagnosis, from a patient treated with antithyroid drugs. The origin of the receptors is a woman in her forties with Graves disease. CDR3s include the opening cysteine and the closing phenylalanine or tryptophan. A D gene is named only where the DNA matches it firmly. Only some rows state a clone size, as once, few, many or a class for expanded clones.

clone size	V gene	J gene	D gene	CDR3 protein	CDR3 DNA
many	TRBV11-3	TRBJ1-1	.	CASSFGITEAFF	TGTGCCAGCAGCTTTGGGATTACTGAAGCTTTCTTT
many	TRBV11-2	TRBJ2-5	.	CASRHGPNQETQYF	TGTGCCAGCAGACACGGACCTAACCAAGAGACCCAGTACTTC
many	TRBV28	TRBJ2-1	TRBD2	CASSRRTSRYNEQFF	TGTGCCAGCAGTAGACGGACTAGCCGCTACAATGAGCAGTTCTTC
once	TRBV4-3	TRBJ2-2	.	CASSQDPTASLNTGELFF	TGCGCCAGCAGCCAAGATCCGACAGCGTCTCTGAACACCGGGGAGCTGTTTTTT
many	TRBV27	TRBJ2-2	.	CASSLSMDTGELFF	TGTGCCAGCAGTTTATCAATGGACACCGGGGAGCTGTTTTTT
.	TRBV2	TRBJ1-1	.	CASSFMGRNTEAFF	TGTGCCAGCAGTTTCATGGGCCGGAACACTGAAGCTTTCTTT
many	TRBV5-6	TRBJ2-2	TRBD1	CASSLGRDRGWPTGELFF	TGTGCCAGCAGCTTGGGCCGGGACAGGGGTTGGCCGACCGGGGAGCTGTTTTTT
many	TRBV20-1	TRBJ2-2	TRBD1	CSARTGGAGINTGELFF	TGCAGTGCTCGGACAGGGGGCGCGGGGATTAACACCGGGGAGCTGTTTTTT
few	TRBV12-5	TRBJ2-7	TRBD1	CASGLSDRGEQYF	TGTGCTAGTGGTTTGTCGGACAGGGGTGAGCAGTACTTC
few	TRBV18	TRBJ1-1	.	CASSPRDDYTEAFF	TGTGCCAGCTCACCTAGGGACGACTACACTGAAGCTTTCTTT
many	TRBV11-3	TRBJ2-2	.	CASSLGLGDTGELFF	TGTGCCAGCAGCTTAGGGCTAGGGGACACCGGGGAGCTGTTTTTT
few	TRBV27	TRBJ2-5	.	CASSFNDRATQYF	TGTGCCAGCAGTTTCAATGATAGGGCGACCCAGTACTTC
many	TRBV3-1	TRBJ2-2	TRBD2	CASSKNPGVAGAPGELFF	TGTGCCAGCAGCAAAAATCCAGGGGTAGCGGGAGCCCCCGGGGAGCTGTTTTTT
few	TRBV29-1	TRBJ1-1	.	CSVEDRVQAFF	TGCAGCGTTGAAGACCGGGTTCAAGCTTTCTTT
few	TRBV5-8	TRBJ2-5	TRBD2	CASSRGGLAGVETQYF	TGTGCCAGCAGCCGAGGGGGGCTAGCGGGAGTTGAGACCCAGTACTTC
once	TRBV20-1	TRBJ2-7	.	CSARGGGTYEQYF	TGCAGTGCTAGGGGGGGAGGAACCTACGAGCAGTACTTC
.	TRBV7-9	TRBJ1-1	.	CASSLPTTGQNTEAFF	TGTGCCAGCAGCTTACCAACTACAGGACAGAACACTGAAGCTTTCTTT
many	TRBV10-3	TRBJ2-1	TRBD2	CAINGLAGAGEQFF	TGTGCCATCAACGGACTAGCGGGAGCGGGTGAGCAGTTCTTC
.	TRBV6-1	TRBJ2-1	TRBD2	CASRSGASSYNEQFF	TGTGCCAGCAGAAGCGGGGCGAGCTCCTACAATGAGCAGTTCTTC
many	TRBV7-9	TRBJ2-3	TRBD2	CASSPAGDRDTQYF	TGTGCCAGCAGCCCAGCGGGAGATCGAGATACGCAGTATTTT
many	TRBV19	TRBJ2-1	TRBD2	CASTTSGFYNEQFF	TGTGCCAGCACGACTAGCGGCTTCTACAATGAGCAGTTCTTC
.	TRBV5-5	TRBJ2-7	TRBD2	CASSLRGLAGAEGYEQYF	TGTGCCAGCAGCTTGCGGGGGCTAGCGGGAGCAGAAGGCTACGAGCAGTACTTC
many	TRBV19	TRBJ1-1	TRBD1	CASSVGTGGRTEAFF	TGTGCCAGTAGTGTAGGGACAGGGGGCCGCACTGAAGCTTTCTTT
.	TRBV27	TRBJ2-1	TRBD2	CASSERTSSGRGSRDEQFF	TGTGCCAGCAGTGAGCGTACCTCGAGCGGGAGAGGTTCCCGGGATGAGCAGTTCTTC